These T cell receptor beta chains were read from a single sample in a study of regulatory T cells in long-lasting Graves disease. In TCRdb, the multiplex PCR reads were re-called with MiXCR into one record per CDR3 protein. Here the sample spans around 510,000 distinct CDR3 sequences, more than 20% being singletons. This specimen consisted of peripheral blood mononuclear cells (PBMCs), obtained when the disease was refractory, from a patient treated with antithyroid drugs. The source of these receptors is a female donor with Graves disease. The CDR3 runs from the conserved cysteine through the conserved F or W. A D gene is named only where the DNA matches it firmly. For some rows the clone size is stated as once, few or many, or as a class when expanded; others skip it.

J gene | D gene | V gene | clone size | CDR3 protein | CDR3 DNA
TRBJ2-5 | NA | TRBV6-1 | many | CASNFQETQYF | TGTGCCAGCAATTTCCAAGAGACCCAGTACTTC
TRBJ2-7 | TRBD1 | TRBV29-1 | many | CSALQGLGEQYF | TGCAGCGCCTTACAGGGGCTCGGGGAGCAGTACTTC
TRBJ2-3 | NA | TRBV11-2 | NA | CASSFYDGTDTQYF | TGTGCCAGCAGCTTTTATGATGGCACAGATACGCAGTATTTT
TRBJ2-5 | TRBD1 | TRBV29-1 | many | CSAGQGSKETQYF | TGCAGCGCGGGACAGGGGTCGAAAGAGACCCAGTACTTC
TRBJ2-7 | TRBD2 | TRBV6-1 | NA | CASSEALAGGLWEQYF | TGTGCCAGCAGTGAAGCGCTAGCGGGAGGCCTCTGGGAGCAGTACTTC
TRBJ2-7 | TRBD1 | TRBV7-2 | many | CASSSQQGIIHEQYF | TGTGCCAGCAGCTCACAACAGGGGATCATCCACGAGCAGTACTTC
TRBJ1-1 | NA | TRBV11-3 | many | CASSLGDMDKAFF | TGTGCCAGCAGCCTAGGGGACATGGATAAAGCTTTCTTT
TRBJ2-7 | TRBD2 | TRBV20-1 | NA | CSARTSAFSSYEQYF | TGCAGTGCTAGAACTAGCGCCTTCTCCTCCTACGAGCAGTACTTC
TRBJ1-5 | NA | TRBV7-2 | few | CASSLVGDPNQPQHF | TGTGCCAGCAGCCTCGTCGGGGACCCCAATCAGCCCCAGCATTTT
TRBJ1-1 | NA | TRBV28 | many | CASSIFGNTEAFF | TGTGCCAGCAGTATCTTCGGGAACACTGAAGCTTTCTTT
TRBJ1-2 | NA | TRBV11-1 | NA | CASTSGAGSRTGYTF | TGTGCCAGCACCTCAGGGGCAGGGAGTCGAACCGGCTACACCTTC
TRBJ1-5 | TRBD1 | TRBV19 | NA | CASKKQGQGQPQHF | TGTGCCAGTAAAAAACAGGGACAGGGTCAGCCCCAGCATTTT
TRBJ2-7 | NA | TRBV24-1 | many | CATSGDSYEQYF | TGTGCCACCAGTGGGGACTCCTACGAGCAGTACTTC
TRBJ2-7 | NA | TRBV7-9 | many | CASSITTGPISYEQYF | TGTGCCAGCAGCATAACGACAGGACCAATTTCCTACGAGCAGTACTTC
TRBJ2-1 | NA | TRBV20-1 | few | CSARDGFDPKGFGEQFF | TGCAGTGCTAGAGATGGGTTCGACCCAAAGGGGTTTGGTGAGCAGTTCTTC
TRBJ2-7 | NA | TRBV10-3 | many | CAIMEQGSSYEQYF | TGTGCCATCATGGAGCAGGGGAGCTCCTACGAGCAGTACTTC
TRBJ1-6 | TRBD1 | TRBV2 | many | CASSEASGGTDNSPLHF | TGTGCCAGCAGTGAGGCTTCGGGGGGGACAGATAATTCACCCCTCCACTTT
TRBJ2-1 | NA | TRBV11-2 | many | CASSLAGIDNEQFF | TGTGCCAGCAGCTTAGCCGGAATCGACAATGAGCAGTTCTTC
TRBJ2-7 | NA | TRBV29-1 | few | CSAGGGTVKFEQYF | TGCAGCGCCGGGGGCGGGACAGTGAAGTTCGAGCAGTACTTC
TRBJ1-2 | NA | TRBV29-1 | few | CSAIAGVGGYTF | TGCAGCGCGATAGCCGGGGTAGGAGGCTACACCTTC
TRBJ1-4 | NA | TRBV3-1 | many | CASSQEGSRLFF | TGTGCCAGCAGCCAAGAAGGCAGTCGACTGTTTTTT
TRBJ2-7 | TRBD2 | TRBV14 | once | CASSETSAPGEQYF | TGTGCCAGCAGCGAAACTAGCGCTCCGGGGGAGCAGTACTTC
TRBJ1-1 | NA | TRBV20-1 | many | CSASPNRAVNTEAFF | TGCAGTGCTAGCCCCAACAGGGCCGTTAACACTGAAGCTTTCTTT
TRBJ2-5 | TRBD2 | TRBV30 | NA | CAWSTGEGTQYF | TGTGCCTGGAGTACTGGGGAGGGGACCCAGTACTTC
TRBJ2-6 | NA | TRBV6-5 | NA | CASSSHSGSGANVLTF | TGTGCCAGCAGTTCACACTCCGGGTCTGGGGCCAACGTCCTGACTTTC
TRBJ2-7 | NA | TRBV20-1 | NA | CSVFGRSHEQYF | TGCAGTGTATTTGGCAGGTCCCACGAGCAGTACTTC
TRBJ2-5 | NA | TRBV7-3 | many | CASSFPGVQETQYF | TGTGCCAGCAGCTTCCCGGGAGTCCAAGAGACCCAGTACTTC
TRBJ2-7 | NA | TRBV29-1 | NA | CSVESAGNYEQYF | TGCAGCGTTGAAAGCGCCGGAAACTACGAGCAGTACTTC
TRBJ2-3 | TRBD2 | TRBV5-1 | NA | CASHNAQREGGDTQYF | TGCGCCAGCCACAACGCGCAGCGGGAGGGGGGAGATACGCAGTATTTT
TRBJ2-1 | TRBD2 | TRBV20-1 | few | CSARSGSSYNEQFF | TGCAGTGCTAGGAGCGGGAGCTCCTACAATGAGCAGTTCTTC
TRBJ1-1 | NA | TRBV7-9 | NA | CASGPRVTEAFF | TGTGCCAGCGGCCCCAGGGTTACTGAAGCTTTCTTT
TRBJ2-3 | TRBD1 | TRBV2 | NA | CASSEAGQGVDTQYF | TGTGCCAGCAGTGAAGCGGGACAGGGGGTAGATACGCAGTATTTT
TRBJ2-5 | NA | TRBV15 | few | CATSRDIRLAPQGETQYF | TGTGCCACCAGCAGAGATATCCGGCTAGCGCCTCAGGGGGAGACCCAGTACTTC
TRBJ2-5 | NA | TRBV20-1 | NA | CSAEESPRETQYF | TGCAGTGCCGAGGAAAGCCCTAGGGAGACCCAGTACTTC
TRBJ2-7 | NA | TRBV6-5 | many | CASSYGDSYEQYF | TGTGCCAGCAGTTACGGGGACTCCTACGAGCAGTACTTC
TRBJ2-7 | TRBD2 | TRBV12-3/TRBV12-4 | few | CASSFQPRETSYEQYF | TGTGCCAGCAGTTTTCAACCGCGGGAGACCTCCTACGAGCAGTACTTC
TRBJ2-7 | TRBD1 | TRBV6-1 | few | CASSTTGGDEQYF | TGTGCCAGCAGCACGACAGGGGGCGACGAGCAGTACTTC
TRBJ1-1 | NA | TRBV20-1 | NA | CSARLGQINMNTEAFF | TGCAGTGCTAGACTTGGACAGATCAACATGAACACTGAAGCTTTCTTT